The source of this T cell receptor (beta chain) is a study of cytomegalovirus exposure and HLA in healthy donors. The PCR used 60 Vbeta and 13 Jbeta primers. Measured with immunoSEQ multiplex PCR; TCRdb has only the in-frame clones, and not every one. The sample consists of 200,000 to 250,000 clones, roughly four fifths of them appearing once. Germline V gives CDR1 GTSNPN, CDR2 SVGIG (reference sequence). Trimming at V came to 4 bases and at J to 11 bases, leaving 5 bases not matched to a gene. This CDR3 is built from 11 residues. Sequencing was done on a sample of PBMCs. This TCR came from a girl between 10 and 17 years old in good health and CMV-seronegative. The gene calls are TRBV30 and TRBJ1-1; TRBD1 matches at 9 bases. The CDR3 nucleotides read TGTGCCTGGATCTTTGGGACAGGGGCTTTCTTT. It is translated as CAWIFGTGAFF.